This T cell receptor beta chain originates from a study of T-cell memory formation after mild COVID-19 (dated by TCRdb to about 2021). Regarding the study in general: TCR sequence clusters from the two donors were largely donor specific. T-cell clones expanding and contracting after mild COVID-19 in two donors were tracked by longitudinal TCRalpha and TCRbeta repertoire sequencing. The cohort comprised two young, previously healthy adult volunteers, one female and one male.

The sequencer listed for this sample is Illumina NovaSeq 6000. Using 5'RACE with constant-segment primers, TCRalpha and TCRbeta cDNA libraries were constructed, with sample barcodes and unique molecular identifiers added in the process. Trizol reagent was used to extract RNA from every sample. Library amplification was performed in two PCR steps, and a second sample barcode and Illumina TruSeq adapters were introduced in the second step. Sequencing of libraries was performed on an Illumina NovaSeq with 2 x 150 bp paired-end reads. The study's processing was this. Demultiplexing of reads and collapsing into UMI-guided consensus sequences were performed with migec v1.2.7. Using mixcr v2.1.11, the UMI consensuses were aligned to TRA and TRB V and J templates and assembled into clonotypes. A clonotype was counted as expanded or contracted only if both edgeR and NoisET called the change significant, with noise models trained on biological replicates. For edgeR calls, the thresholds were a false discovery rate-adjusted p below 0.01 and a log2 fold-change of 1. As an exploratory analysis of dynamics, max-normalized trajectories of the 1000 most abundant clonotypes were examined by PCA with hierarchical clustering. Separately sequenced CD4+ and CD8+ repertoires were used to assign the CD4 or CD8 phenotype of responding clones. TCRdb reprocessed the public reads (quality trimming at Q25 with fastp, clone calling with MiXCR) and kept in-frame beta chains. Rows matching on CDR3 protein sequence are summarized as one entry with the most common DNA and genes. The V and J calls follow TCRdb's processing rather than the paper's. The sample table lists about 110,000 distinct CDR3 sequences, under 15% of them with a count of one. The ten largest make up around 30% of the sample.

The paper's findings and limits, for the study overall: Contracting CD4+ clones turned up mainly in the CM and EM memory subsets, whereas EMRA was where CD8+ clones were enriched. From day 15 to 85, contracting clones showed balanced CD4/CD8 phenotypes, whereas a second wave of clones that expanded from day 15 to 37 leaned towards CD4+. Some responding clones were detected in pre-infection memory, which suggested that pre-existing cross-reactive memory T cells had joined the SARS-CoV-2 response. The study included only a couple of mild cases, and larger cohorts that include severe cases with pre-infection samples were judged to be necessary. Whether the second-wave clones peaking on day 37 were SARS-CoV-2 specific was not confirmed.

In the case of this clonotype: What this receptor recognizes is not known. Nothing much larger sits one base from this clone, and base qualities are not available.

Reading the germline V gene (reference sequence) gives CDR1 DFQATT and CDR2 SNEGSKA. The CDR3 sequence holds 14 residues, the cysteine and phenylalanine included. The DNA shown is the 42-base CDR3, in frame from base 1. The junction shows trimming of 6 bases on V and 3 bases on J, and the gene matches do not reach 7 bases of it. PBMCs were isolated by Ficoll-Paque density gradient centrifugation. This sequence was found in an adult woman who had mild COVID-19 (a few samples of this study predate the infection). The sample titles of this study are shuffled in the database, so cell type and time point are left out; the donor was told from shared clones. The sample consisted of PBMCs or a T cell subset sorted from them (not recorded which). The chain is encoded by TRBV20-1 joined to TRBJ2-1; 8 junctional bases match TRBD1. The DNA sequence is as follows: TGCAGTGCCAATGACAGGGGATTCTACAATGAGCAGTTCTTC. This sequence encodes CSANDRGFYNEQFF.